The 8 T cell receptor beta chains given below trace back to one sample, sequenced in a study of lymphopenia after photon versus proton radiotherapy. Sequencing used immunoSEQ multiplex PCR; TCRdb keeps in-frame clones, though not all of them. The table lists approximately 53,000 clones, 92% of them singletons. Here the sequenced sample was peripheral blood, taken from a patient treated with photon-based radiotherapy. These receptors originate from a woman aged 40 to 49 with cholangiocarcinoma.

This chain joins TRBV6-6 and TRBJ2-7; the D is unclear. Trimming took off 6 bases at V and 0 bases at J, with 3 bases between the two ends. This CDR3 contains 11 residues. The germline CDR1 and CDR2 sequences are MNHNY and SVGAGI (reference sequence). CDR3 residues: CASRNSYEQYF. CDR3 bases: TGTGCCAGCAGAAACTCCTACGAGCAGTACTTC.

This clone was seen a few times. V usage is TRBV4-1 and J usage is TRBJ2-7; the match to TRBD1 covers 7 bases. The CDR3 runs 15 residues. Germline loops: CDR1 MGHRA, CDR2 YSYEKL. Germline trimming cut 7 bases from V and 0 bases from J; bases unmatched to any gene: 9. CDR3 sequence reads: CASTRGPGGSYEQYF. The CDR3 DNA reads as TGCGCCAGCACTCGTGGGCCAGGGGGCTCCTACGAGCAGTACTTC.

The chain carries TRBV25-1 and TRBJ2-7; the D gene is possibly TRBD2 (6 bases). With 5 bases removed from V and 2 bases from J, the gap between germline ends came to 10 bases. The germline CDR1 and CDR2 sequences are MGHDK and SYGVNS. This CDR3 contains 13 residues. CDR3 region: CASSTPGAYEQYF. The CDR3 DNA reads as TGTGCCAGCAGTACCCCGGGAGCCTACGAGCAGTACTTC.

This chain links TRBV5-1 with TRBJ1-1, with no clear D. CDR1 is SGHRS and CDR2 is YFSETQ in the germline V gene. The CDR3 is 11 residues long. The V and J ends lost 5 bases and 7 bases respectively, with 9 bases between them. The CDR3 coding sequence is TGCGCCAGCAGAGCGGGCCTTGAAGCTTTCTTT. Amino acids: CASRAGLEAFF.

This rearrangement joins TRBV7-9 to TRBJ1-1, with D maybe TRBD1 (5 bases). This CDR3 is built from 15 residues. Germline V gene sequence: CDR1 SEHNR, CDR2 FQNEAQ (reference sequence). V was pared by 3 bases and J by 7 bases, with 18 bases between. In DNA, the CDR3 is TGTGCCAGCAGCTTGGTTGGGGCTCTGAAAAGTGAAGCTTTCTTT. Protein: CASSLVGALKSEAFF.

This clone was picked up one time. For the CDR3, the DNA is TGTGCCAGCAGCTTGTCAGTGACGGCTTATAATTCACCCCTCCACTTT. Its protein is CASSLSVTAYNSPLHF. The chain combines TRBV5-8 with TRBJ1-6; the D is unclear. Trimming removed 1 base at V and 4 bases at J, with 12 bases between. The CDR3 consists of 16 residues. Germline V CDR1 and CDR2: SGHTS, YDEGEE.

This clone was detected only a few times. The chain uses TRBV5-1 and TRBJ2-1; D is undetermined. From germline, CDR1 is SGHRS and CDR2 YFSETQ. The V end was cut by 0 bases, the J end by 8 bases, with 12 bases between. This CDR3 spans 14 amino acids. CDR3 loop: CASSLELDLDEQFF. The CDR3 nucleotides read TGCGCCAGCAGCTTGGAGCTAGACTTGGATGAGCAGTTCTTC.

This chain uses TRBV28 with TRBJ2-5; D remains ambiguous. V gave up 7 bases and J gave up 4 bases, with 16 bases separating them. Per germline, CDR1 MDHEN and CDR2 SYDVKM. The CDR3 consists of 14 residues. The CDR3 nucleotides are TGTGCCAGCATCGGGCCTAGAGGTGGAGAGACCCAGTACTTC. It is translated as CASIGPRGGETQYF.